This entry is about one T cell receptor (beta chain). As yet, its antigen is unknown. This entry belongs to a study of T-cell reconstitution after alpha-beta-depleted transplantation in children. Study outcomes and limitations: In some patients, recipient T cells and intrathymic progenitors surviving conditioning explained high day-60 diversity. T-cell counts and diversity at one year following transplant were attributed mainly to newly produced T cells. Roughly two months post-transplant, alpha-beta T cells reportedly originated from several hundred graft clones that had expanded.

Trimming took off 3 bases at V and 0 bases at J, with 14 bases between the two ends. The V gene's germline CDR1 is SGHRS and CDR2 YFSETQ. This CDR3 has 16 residues. Unique molecular identifiers were built into the TCRbeta library. TCRdb recomputed calls from the PCR reads with MiXCR, one row per CDR3 protein. The sample holds 600,000 to 800,000 distinct CDR3 sequences; roughly 14% are singletons and the top ten take around 0.76%. The input for sequencing was PBMCs, taken before TCRalphabeta/CD19-depleted stem cell transplant. The sequence came from a girl aged 2 to 10 with congenital amegakaryocytic thrombocytopenia, due to receive a stem cell transplant. The J gene is TRBJ2-3, the V gene TRBV5-1; the D call may be TRBD1 or TRBD2 (5 bases each). For the CDR3, the DNA is TGCGCCAGCAGCTGGGGCCTTAGCGACAGCACAGATACGCAGTATTTT. Protein sequence: CASSWGLSDSTDTQYF.